This TCR beta chain was documented in a study of blood T cell repertoires in COVID-19. The wider study: COVID-19 samples collected from the United States, Italy and Spain covered acute and convalescent phases. T cells, B-cell-depleted T cells, or PBMCs provided the cDNA or gDNA that served as material.

The CDR3 runs 16 residues. V gave up 2 bases and J gave up 3 bases; unmatched junction bases: 4. Germline-derived CDR1 and CDR2 are KGHSH and LQKENI. Original data processing: Amplified reference gene primers provided the basis for estimating nucleated cell counts. TCRdb's copy holds only in-frame clones and misses some; the assay was immunoSEQ multiplex PCR. V, J and clone size derive from that table, while D and trimming were established from the DNA sequence. The sample lists approximately 130,000 clones, about 83% seen once, with about 2% in the top ten. The sequencing sample was made of peripheral blood. The receptor was derived from a woman in her forties or fifties with acute or convalescent COVID-19. The V call is TRBV18, the J call TRBJ2-6; 7 bases agree with TRBD2. CDR3 sequence (DNA): TGTGCCAGCTCACCAAGGGAGGGCCTTGGGGCCAACGTCCTGACTTTC. Translation gives CASSPREGLGANVLTF.